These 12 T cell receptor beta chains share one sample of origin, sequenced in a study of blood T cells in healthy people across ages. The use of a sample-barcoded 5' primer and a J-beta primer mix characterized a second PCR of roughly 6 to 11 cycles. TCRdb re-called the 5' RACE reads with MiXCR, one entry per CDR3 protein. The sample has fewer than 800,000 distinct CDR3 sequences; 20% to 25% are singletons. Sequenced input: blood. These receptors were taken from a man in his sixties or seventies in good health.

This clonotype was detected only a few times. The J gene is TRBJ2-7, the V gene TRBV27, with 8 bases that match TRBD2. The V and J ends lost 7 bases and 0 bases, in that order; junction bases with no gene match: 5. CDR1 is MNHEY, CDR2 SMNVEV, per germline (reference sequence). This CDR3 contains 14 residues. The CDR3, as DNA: TGTGCCAGCAAGGTAGCGGGAACCTCCTACGAGCAGTACTTC. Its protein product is CASKVAGTSYEQYF.

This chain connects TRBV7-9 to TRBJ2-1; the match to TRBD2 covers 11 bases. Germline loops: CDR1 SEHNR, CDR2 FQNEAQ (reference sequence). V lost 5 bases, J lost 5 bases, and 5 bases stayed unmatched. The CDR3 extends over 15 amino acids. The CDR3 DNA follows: TGTGCCAGCAGCCTGACTAGCGGGAAGCACAATGAGCAGTTCTTC. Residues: CASSLTSGKHNEQFF.

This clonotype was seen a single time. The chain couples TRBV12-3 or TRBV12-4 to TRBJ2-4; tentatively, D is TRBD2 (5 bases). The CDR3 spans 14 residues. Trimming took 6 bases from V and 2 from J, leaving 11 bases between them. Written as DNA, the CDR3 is TGTGCCAGCAGCGGACTTAGGACCAAAAACATTCAGTACTTC. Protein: CASSGLRTKNIQYF.

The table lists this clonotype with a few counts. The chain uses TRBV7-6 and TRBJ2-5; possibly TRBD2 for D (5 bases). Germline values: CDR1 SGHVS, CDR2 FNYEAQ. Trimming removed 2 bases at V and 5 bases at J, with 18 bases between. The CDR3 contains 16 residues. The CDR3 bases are TGTGCCAGCAGCTTAATTCATGGAGGCACCTTGGAGACCCAGTACTTC. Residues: CASSLIHGGTLETQYF.

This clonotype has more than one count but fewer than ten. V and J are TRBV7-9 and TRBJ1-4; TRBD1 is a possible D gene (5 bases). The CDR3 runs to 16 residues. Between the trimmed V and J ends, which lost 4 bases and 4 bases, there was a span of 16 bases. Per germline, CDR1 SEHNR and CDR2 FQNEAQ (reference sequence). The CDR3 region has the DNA TGTGCCAGCAGCTCCCACGACAGTATGATTAATGAAAAACTGTTTTTT. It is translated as CASSSHDSMINEKLFF. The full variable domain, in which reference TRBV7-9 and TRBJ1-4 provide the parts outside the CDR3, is DTGVSQNPRHKITKRGQNVTFRCDPISEHNRLYWYRQTLGQGPEFLTYFQNEAQLEKSRLLSDRFSAERPKGSFSTLEIQRTEQGDSAMYLCASSSHDSMINEKLFFGSGTQLSVL.

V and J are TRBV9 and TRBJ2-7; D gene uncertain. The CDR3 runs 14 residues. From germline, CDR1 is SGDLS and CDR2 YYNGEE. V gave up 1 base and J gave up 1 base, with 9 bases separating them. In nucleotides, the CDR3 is TGTGCCAGCAGCGTACAGGACGGGTCCTACGAGCAGTACTTC. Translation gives CASSVQDGSYEQYF.

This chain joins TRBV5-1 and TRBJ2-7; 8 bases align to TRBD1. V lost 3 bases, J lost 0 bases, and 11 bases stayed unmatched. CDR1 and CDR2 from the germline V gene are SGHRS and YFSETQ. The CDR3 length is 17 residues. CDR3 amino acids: CASSSKPGQDFSYEQYF. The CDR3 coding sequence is TGCGCCAGCAGCTCAAAACCGGGACAGGACTTCTCCTACGAGCAGTACTTC.

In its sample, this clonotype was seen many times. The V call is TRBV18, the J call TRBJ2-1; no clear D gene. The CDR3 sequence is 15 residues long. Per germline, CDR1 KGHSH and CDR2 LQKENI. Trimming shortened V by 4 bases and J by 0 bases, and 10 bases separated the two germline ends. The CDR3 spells CASSRARSSYNEQFF. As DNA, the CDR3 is TGTGCCAGCTCACGAGCGAGGAGCTCCTACAATGAGCAGTTCTTC.

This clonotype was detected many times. The CDR3 sequence: CATSSAGRETQYF. The CDR3 bases are TGTGCCACCAGCAGTGCTGGGAGAGAGACCCAGTACTTC. This chain joins TRBV15 and TRBJ2-5; TRBD2 is a possible D gene (5 bases). The V and J ends lost 3 bases and 4 bases respectively, with 9 bases between them. The CDR3 extends over 13 amino acids. Germline CDR1 reads LNHNV; CDR2 reads YYDKDF (reference sequence).

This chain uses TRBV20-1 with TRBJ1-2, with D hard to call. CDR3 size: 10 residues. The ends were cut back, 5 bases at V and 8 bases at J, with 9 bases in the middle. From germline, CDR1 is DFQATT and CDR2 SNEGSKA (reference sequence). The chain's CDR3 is CSAEMAGYTF. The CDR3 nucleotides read TGCAGTGCTGAGATGGCGGGCTACACCTTC.

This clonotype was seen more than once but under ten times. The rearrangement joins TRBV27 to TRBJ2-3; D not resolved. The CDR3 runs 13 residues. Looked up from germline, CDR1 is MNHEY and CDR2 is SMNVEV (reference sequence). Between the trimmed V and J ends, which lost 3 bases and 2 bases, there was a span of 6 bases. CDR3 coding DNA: TGTGCCAGCAGTTTCCAACACACAGATACGCAGTATTTT. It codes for CASSFQHTDTQYF.

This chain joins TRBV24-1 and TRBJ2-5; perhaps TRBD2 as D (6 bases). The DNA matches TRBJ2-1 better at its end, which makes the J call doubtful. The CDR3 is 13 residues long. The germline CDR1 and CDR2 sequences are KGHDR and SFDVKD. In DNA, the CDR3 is TGTGCCACAGCGAAATCGGGAGACAGTGAGCAGTTCTTC. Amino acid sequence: CATAKSGDSEQFF.